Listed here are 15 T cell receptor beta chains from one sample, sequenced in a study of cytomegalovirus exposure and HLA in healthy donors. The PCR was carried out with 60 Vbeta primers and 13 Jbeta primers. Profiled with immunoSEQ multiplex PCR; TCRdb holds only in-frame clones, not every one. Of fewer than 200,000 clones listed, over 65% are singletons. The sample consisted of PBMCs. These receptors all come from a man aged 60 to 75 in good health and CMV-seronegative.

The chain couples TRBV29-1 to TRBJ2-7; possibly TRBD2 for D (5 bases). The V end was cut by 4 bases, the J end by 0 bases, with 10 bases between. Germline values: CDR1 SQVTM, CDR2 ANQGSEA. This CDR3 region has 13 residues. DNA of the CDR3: TGCAGCGTTGTTCAGCGGAGCTCCTACGAGCAGTACTTC. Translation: CSVVQRSSYEQYF.

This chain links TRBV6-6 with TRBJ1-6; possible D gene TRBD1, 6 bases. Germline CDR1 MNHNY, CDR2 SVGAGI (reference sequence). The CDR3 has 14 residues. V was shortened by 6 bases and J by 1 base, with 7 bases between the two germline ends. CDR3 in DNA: TGTGCCAGCAGGGGGGCTTCCTATAATTCACCCCTCCACTTT. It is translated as CASRGASYNSPLHF.

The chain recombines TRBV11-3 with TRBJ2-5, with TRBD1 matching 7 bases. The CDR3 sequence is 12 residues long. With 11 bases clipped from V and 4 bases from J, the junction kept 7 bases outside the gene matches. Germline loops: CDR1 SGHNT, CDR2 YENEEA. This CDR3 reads CAAYRGLETQYF. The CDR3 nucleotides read TGTGCCGCCTACAGGGGTTTAGAGACCCAGTACTTC.

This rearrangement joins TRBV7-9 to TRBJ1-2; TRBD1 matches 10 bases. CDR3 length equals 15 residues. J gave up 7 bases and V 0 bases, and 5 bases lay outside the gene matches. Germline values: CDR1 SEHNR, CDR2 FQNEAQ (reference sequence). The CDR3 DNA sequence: TGTGCCAGCAGCTTAGCGGGGGACAGGGGCTCTGGCTACACCTTC. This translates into CASSLAGDRGSGYTF.

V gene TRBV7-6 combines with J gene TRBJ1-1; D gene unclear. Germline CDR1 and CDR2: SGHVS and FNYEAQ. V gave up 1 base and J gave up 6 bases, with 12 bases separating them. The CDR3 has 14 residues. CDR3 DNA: TGTGCCAGCAGCTTAGGAGGCTCCCACCCTGAAGCTTTCTTT. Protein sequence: CASSLGGSHPEAFF.

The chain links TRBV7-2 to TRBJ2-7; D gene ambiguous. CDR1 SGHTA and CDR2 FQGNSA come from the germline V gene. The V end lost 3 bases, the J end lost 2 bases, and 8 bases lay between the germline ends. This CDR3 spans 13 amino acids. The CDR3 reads CASSFDSTYEQYF. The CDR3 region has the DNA TGTGCCAGCAGCTTCGACTCCACCTACGAGCAGTACTTC.

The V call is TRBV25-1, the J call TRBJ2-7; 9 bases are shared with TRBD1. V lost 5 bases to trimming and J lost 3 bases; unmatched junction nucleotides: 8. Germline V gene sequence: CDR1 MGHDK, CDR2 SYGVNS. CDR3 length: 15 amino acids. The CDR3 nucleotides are TGTGCCAGCAGTCCTCCGGACAGGGGCGGCTACGAGCAGTACTTC. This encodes CASSPPDRGGYEQYF.

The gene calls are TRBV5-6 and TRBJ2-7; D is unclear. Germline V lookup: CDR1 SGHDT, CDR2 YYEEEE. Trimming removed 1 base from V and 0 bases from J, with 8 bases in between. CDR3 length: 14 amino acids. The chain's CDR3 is CASSLYASSYEQYF. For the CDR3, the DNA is TGTGCCAGCAGCTTGTACGCTAGCTCCTACGAGCAGTACTTC.

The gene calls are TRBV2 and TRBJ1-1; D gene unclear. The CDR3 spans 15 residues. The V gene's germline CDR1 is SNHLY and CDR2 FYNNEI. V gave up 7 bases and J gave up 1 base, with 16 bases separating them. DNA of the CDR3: TGTGCCAGCACCCCCCAGCCAGGCCCGAACACTGAAGCTTTCTTT. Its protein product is CASTPQPGPNTEAFF.

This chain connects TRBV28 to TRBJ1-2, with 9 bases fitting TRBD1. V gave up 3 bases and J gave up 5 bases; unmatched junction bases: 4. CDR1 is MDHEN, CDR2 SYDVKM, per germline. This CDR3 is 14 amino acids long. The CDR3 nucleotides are TGTGCCAGCAGTTTTTTTGGGACAGGGTATGGCTACACCTTC. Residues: CASSFFGTGYGYTF.

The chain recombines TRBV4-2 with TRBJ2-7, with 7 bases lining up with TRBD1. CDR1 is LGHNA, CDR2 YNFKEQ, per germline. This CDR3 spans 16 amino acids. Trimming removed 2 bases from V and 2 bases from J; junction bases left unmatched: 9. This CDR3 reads CASSQPTGTATYEQYF. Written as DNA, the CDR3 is TGTGCCAGCAGCCAACCCACCGGGACAGCAACCTACGAGCAGTACTTC.

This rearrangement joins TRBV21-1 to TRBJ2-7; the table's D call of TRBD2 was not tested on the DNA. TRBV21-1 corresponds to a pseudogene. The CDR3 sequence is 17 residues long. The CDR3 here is CASSWGGGRGTKHEQYF. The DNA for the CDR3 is TGTGCCAGCAGCTGGGGGGGAGGGAGGGGGACCAAGCACGAGCAGTACTTC.

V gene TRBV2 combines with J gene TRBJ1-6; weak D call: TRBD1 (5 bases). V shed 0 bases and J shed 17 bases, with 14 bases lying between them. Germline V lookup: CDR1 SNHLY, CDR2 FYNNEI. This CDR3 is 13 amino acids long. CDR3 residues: CASSEAGRDRVHF. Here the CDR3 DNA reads TGTGCCAGCAGTGAAGCAGGCAGGGATCGTGTCCACTTT.

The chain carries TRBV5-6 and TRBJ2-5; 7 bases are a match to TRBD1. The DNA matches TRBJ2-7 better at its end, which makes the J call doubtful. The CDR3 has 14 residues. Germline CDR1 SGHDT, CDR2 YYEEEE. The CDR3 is CASSRGQWTYEQYF. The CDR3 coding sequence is TGTGCCAGCAGCAGGGGACAGTGGACCTACGAGCAGTACTTC.

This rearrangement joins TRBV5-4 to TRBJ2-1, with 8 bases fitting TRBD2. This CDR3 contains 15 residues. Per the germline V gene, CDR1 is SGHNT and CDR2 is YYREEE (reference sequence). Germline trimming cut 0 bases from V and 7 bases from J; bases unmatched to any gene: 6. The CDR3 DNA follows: TGTGCCAGCAGCTTGGGACGGGAGGGGGAGAATGAGCAGTTCTTC. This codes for CASSLGREGENEQFF.